This TCR beta chain was sequenced for a study of shared clonotypes between healthy human individuals. Naive CD8 cells lacked CD45RO, underwent positive selection for CCR7 and left out terminally differentiated effector memory CD45RA+ cells. Profiled with immunoSEQ multiplex PCR; TCRdb holds only in-frame clones, not every one. The table shows fewer than 700,000 clones, with approximately 95% occurring only once. Unmatched junction bases numbered 4, after V lost 4 bases and J lost 0 bases. The CDR3 runs to 16 residues. Germline V CDR1 and CDR2: SGDLS, YYNGEE. The V and J genes are TRBV9 and TRBJ2-1, with 10 bases aligning to TRBD2. This TCR was recovered from a woman aged 25 to 39 in good health. Material: naive CD8+ T cells sorted from blood. The CDR3 DNA sequence: TGTGCCAGCAGCCCTCCTAGCGGGAGCTCCTACAATGAGCAGTTCTTC. It encodes CASSPPSGSSYNEQFF.